This T cell receptor (beta chain) appears in the sequencing data of a study of blood T cell repertoires in COVID-19. Turning to the study itself: The cDNA or gDNA used as material had been derived from T cells, B-cell-depleted T cells, or PBMCs.

Measured with immunoSEQ multiplex PCR; TCRdb has only the in-frame clones, and not every one. Among about 260,000 clones listed, 91% were seen once. Germline values: CDR1 MDHEN, CDR2 SYDVKM. The CDR3 runs to 14 residues. The V segment lost 5 bases and the J segment 8 bases; nucleotides outside the gene matches: 9. Seattle patients were enrolled while actively infected and followed longitudinally. The chain links TRBV28 to TRBJ1-3, with 7 bases that match TRBD1. The sample consisted of peripheral blood. The sequence came from a person between 18 and 35 years old with COVID-19, enrolled during active disease. In DNA form, the CDR3 reads TGTGCCAGCAGTCGGGACAGTGGAACTGACACCATATATTTT. Its protein is CASSRDSGTDTIYF.